What follows are 23 T cell receptor beta chains derived from one specimen sequenced in a study of blood T cell repertoires in COVID-19. Method: immunoSEQ multiplex PCR; TCRdb's copy keeps in-frame clones and lacks some. The table has some 180,000 clones, approximately 80% seen once. What was sequenced was peripheral blood. These receptors were collected from a woman aged 40 to 50 with COVID-19, enrolled during active disease.

The chain's CDR3 is CASSESPGGSYNEQFF. CDR3 in DNA: TGTGCCAGCAGTGAAAGTCCCGGGGGCTCCTACAATGAGCAGTTCTTC. V and J are TRBV6-1 and TRBJ2-1, with D perhaps TRBD2 (6 bases). Germline lookup yields CDR1 MNHNS and CDR2 SASEGT. The V end lost 2 bases, the J end lost 0 bases, and 11 bases lay between the germline ends. The CDR3 runs to 16 residues.

The chain has TRBV6-6 and TRBJ2-1; 7 nucleotides agree with TRBD2. The CDR3 runs to 15 residues. Germline assignment: CDR1 MNHNY and CDR2 SVGAGI (reference sequence). With 6 bases clipped from V and 0 bases from J, the junction kept 5 bases outside the gene matches. CDR3 DNA: TGTGCCAGCAGGCGGGAGAGCCCCTCCTACAATGAGCAGTTCTTC. Amino acid sequence: CASRRESPSYNEQFF.

This clone was found a few times. This rearrangement joins TRBV6-5 to TRBJ1-3; 8 nucleotides align to TRBD1. Per germline, CDR1 MNHEY and CDR2 SVGAGI. With 5 bases clipped from V and 4 bases from J, the junction kept 7 bases outside the gene matches. The length of the CDR3 is 15 residues. CDR3 DNA: TGTGCCAGCAGTCCAAAGACAGGGGAAGGAAACACCATATATTTT. This translates into CASSPKTGEGNTIYF.

The chain combines TRBV7-9 with TRBJ2-1; D is possibly TRBD1 (5 bases). Trimming took off 4 bases at V and 11 bases at J, with 12 bases between the two ends. Germline CDR1 SEHNR, CDR2 FQNEAQ (reference sequence). The CDR3 contains 12 residues. DNA of the CDR3: TGTGCCAGCAGCTCTATTAAGGACAAGCAGTTCTTC. Protein sequence: CASSSIKDKQFF.

The rearrangement joins TRBV5-1 to TRBJ2-1, with D perhaps TRBD1 (5 bases). The CDR3 length is 14 residues. Deletions cut 0 bases from V and 6 bases from J, with 10 bases between. Germline CDR1 SGHRS, CDR2 YFSETQ. In DNA form, the CDR3 reads TGCGCCAGCAGCTTGGCCGGAAGGGGCAATGAGCAGTTCTTC. It codes for CASSLAGRGNEQFF.

The V call is TRBV5-1, the J call TRBJ1-1; 7 nucleotides align to TRBD1. With 7 bases clipped from V and 3 bases from J, the junction kept 6 bases outside the gene matches. The CDR3 contains 13 residues. Germline V lookup: CDR1 SGHRS, CDR2 YFSETQ. CDR3 sequence: CASGRGFDTEAFF. The DNA of the CDR3 is TGCGCCAGCGGCAGGGGGTTCGACACTGAAGCTTTCTTT.

The chain uses TRBV5-6 and TRBJ2-7; D call uncertain. CDR1 and CDR2 (germline): SGHDT, YYEEEE. CDR3 length: 14 residues. Trimming pared 6 bases from V and 4 bases from J, leaving 17 bases between. The CDR3 nucleotides are TGTGCCAGCAACCCTGGCGGCCATAAGTACGAGCAGTACTTC. Residues: CASNPGGHKYEQYF.

The genes are TRBV28 and TRBJ2-5; D is possibly TRBD1 (6 bases). Looked up from germline, CDR1 is MDHEN and CDR2 is SYDVKM. The CDR3 sequence is 14 residues long. V was cut by 8 bases and J by 4 bases, with 17 bases left in between. The CDR3 coding sequence is TGTGCCAGCGCTACCCAGGGGTGGGCAGAGACCCAGTACTTC. This codes for CASATQGWAETQYF.

This chain uses TRBV11-3 with TRBJ2-7; D remains ambiguous. Per the germline V gene, CDR1 is SGHNT and CDR2 is YENEEA. This CDR3 is built from 14 residues. Deletions cut 3 bases from V and 0 bases from J, with 9 bases between. Here the CDR3 reads CASSLGPASYEQYF. In DNA form, the CDR3 reads TGTGCCAGCAGCTTGGGCCCGGCCTCCTACGAGCAGTACTTC.

This chain joins TRBV9 and TRBJ1-5; weak D call: TRBD1 (5 bases). Germline loops: CDR1 SGDLS, CDR2 YYNGEE. The V end lost 3 bases, the J end lost 1 base, and 8 bases lay between the germline ends. The CDR3 is 14 residues long. The CDR3 DNA reads as TGTGCCAGCAGCGGCCCAGGGAGCAATCAGCCCCAGCATTTT. Protein: CASSGPGSNQPQHF.

V gene TRBV24-1 combines with J gene TRBJ2-5, with TRBD2 identical over 7 bases. The CDR3 sequence is 14 residues long. The germline V gene encodes CDR1 KGHDR and CDR2 SFDVKD. Losses at the gene ends were 3 bases for V and 5 bases for J; bases not matched to a gene: 5. The CDR3 reads CATSDPGLEETQYF. The CDR3 nucleotides read TGTGCCACCAGTGATCCTGGACTAGAGGAGACCCAGTACTTC.

The CDR3 reads CASGRVGFYEQYF. The CDR3 bases are TGTGCCAGCGGGCGGGTGGGGTTTTACGAGCAGTACTTC. V usage is TRBV3-1 (or the pseudogene TRBV3-2) and J usage is TRBJ2-7; D is perhaps TRBD2 (5 bases). The CDR3 consists of 13 residues. Germline CDR1 and CDR2: LGHDT and YNNKEL (reference sequence). V was cut by 8 bases and J by 4 bases, with 15 bases left in between.

Of note for this clone: At one boundary the junction diverges from the germline segment, which might be a read error. The V call is TRBV19, the J call TRBJ1-5; 10 bases fit TRBD1. The germline gives CDR1 LNHDA, CDR2 SQIVND (reference sequence). The CDR3 totals 13 residues. CDR3 residues: CASSTNRDRGFSF. CDR3 nucleotide sequence: TGTGCCAGTAGCACGAATCGGGACAGGGGCTTCTCATTT. The variable domain in full, with the rest retrieved from reference TRBV19 and TRBJ1-5, is DGGITQSPKYLFRKEGQNVTLSCEQNLNHDAMYWYRQDPGQGLRLIYYSQIVNDFQKGDIAEGYSVSREKKESFPLTVTSAQKNPTAFYLCASSTNRDRGFSFGDGTRLSIL.

The rearrangement links TRBV5-1 to TRBJ2-5; 8 bases agree with TRBD2. Trimming at V came to 1 base and at J to 0 bases, leaving 2 bases not matched to a gene. CDR3 length: 15 residues. Germline-derived CDR1 and CDR2 are SGHRS and YFSETQ. CDR3 sequence: CASSLISGDQETQYF. CDR3 in DNA: TGCGCCAGCAGCTTGATTAGCGGGGACCAAGAGACCCAGTACTTC. The whole variable domain, remainder taken from reference TRBV5-1 and TRBJ2-5, is KAGVTQTPRYLIKTRGQQVTLSCSPISGHRSVSWYQQTPGQGLQFLFEYFSETQRNKGNFPGRFSGRQFSNSRSEMNVSTLELGDSALYLCASSLISGDQETQYFGPGTRLLVL.

With regard to this clone: A junction end diverges from the germline sequence, so it may reflect a read error. The rearrangement uses TRBV7-7 and TRBJ2-2, with TRBD2 identical over 10 bases. The CDR3 is 15 amino acids. Germline CDR1 and CDR2: SSHAT and FNYEAQ (reference sequence). CDR3 DNA sequence: TGTGCTAGCAGCTTCGAGCGGGAGGGAACCGGGGAGCTGTTTTTT. As protein: CASSFEREGTGELFF.

The chain joins TRBV7-2 to TRBJ1-1; 9 nucleotides line up with TRBD1. The CDR3 covers 15 residues. CDR1 and CDR2 from the germline V gene are SGHTA and FQGNSA. V dropped 5 bases and J dropped 7; count of bases not matched to a gene: 11. CDR3 sequence: CASSRTGVSVSEAFF. The CDR3 coding sequence is TGTGCCAGCAGCCGGACAGGGGTAAGCGTAAGTGAAGCTTTCTTT.

The rearrangement joins TRBV7-2 to TRBJ2-1; TRBD2 aligns across 8 bases. This CDR3 comprises 14 residues. Trimming removed 1 base from V and 8 bases from J; junction bases left unmatched: 4. Germline lookup yields CDR1 SGHTA and CDR2 FQGNSA. This CDR3 is CASSLVGGAHEQFF. CDR3 coding DNA: TGTGCCAGCAGCTTAGTCGGGGGGGCCCATGAGCAGTTCTTC.

The chain has TRBV6-5 and TRBJ1-1, with D unclear. CDR1 is MNHEY, CDR2 SVGAGI, per germline. This CDR3 spans 13 amino acids. V lost 6 bases, J lost 0 bases, and 8 bases lay in between. CDR3 amino acids: CASRIQMNTEAFF. DNA of the CDR3: TGTGCCAGCAGGATTCAGATGAACACTGAAGCTTTCTTT.

The chain links TRBV6-5 to TRBJ1-3, with D possibly being TRBD1 (5 bases). Trimming took 5 bases from V and 2 from J, leaving 10 bases between them. The CDR3 length is 14 residues. The germline CDR1 and CDR2 sequences are MNHEY and SVGAGI. This chain's CDR3 is CASSHGGTGNTIYF. CDR3 DNA sequence: TGTGCCAGCAGTCACGGGGGTACTGGAAACACCATATATTTT.

This clone was seen once. The rearrangement links TRBV2 to TRBJ2-2, with D possibly matching TRBD1 (5 bases). From germline, CDR1 is SNHLY and CDR2 FYNNEI. Trimming pared 4 bases from V and 4 bases from J, leaving 19 bases between. This CDR3 comprises 17 residues. The CDR3 loop is CASSVWEQVYCTGELFF. The CDR3 nucleotides are TGTGCCAGCAGTGTTTGGGAACAGGTTTACTGCACCGGGGAGCTGTTTTTT.

This chain links TRBV5-1 with TRBJ2-5; tentatively, D is TRBD1 (5 bases). The length of the CDR3 is 16 residues. Trimming took off 5 bases at V and 2 bases at J, with 19 bases between the two ends. Germline loops: CDR1 SGHRS, CDR2 YFSETQ. CDR3 region: CASSWQGGPLQETQYF. The CDR3 region has the DNA TGCGCCAGCAGTTGGCAGGGTGGGCCATTACAAGAGACCCAGTACTTC.

This clone was counted a single time. The V gene is TRBV29-1, the J gene TRBJ2-2; 7 bases fit TRBD1. In germline, CDR1 is SQVTM, CDR2 ANQGSEA. The junction had 7 bases not matched to a gene; V was cut back by 7 bases and J by 2 bases. CDR3 length: 14 residues. The CDR3 region has the DNA TGCAGCGCACGACAGGGACCAAACACCGGGGAGCTGTTTTTT. Amino acids: CSARQGPNTGELFF.

This chain connects TRBV28 to TRBJ1-4; TRBD1 aligns across 9 bases. Germline CDR1 and CDR2: MDHEN and SYDVKM. J gave up 8 bases and V 5 bases, and 15 bases lay outside the gene matches. CDR3 length equals 17 residues. The CDR3 loop is CASSQQGAWGSAEKLFF. The CDR3 coding sequence is TGTGCCAGCAGTCAACAGGGGGCGTGGGGAAGCGCGGAAAAACTGTTTTTT.